The 11 T cell receptor beta chains reported below all come from one sample, sequenced in a study of T cell changes during pregnancy in multiple sclerosis. Some clones are missing from TCRdb's copy, which holds only in-frame ones; the method was immunoSEQ multiplex PCR. The repertoire consists of around 30,000 clones, with over 85% occurring once and the leading ten covering around 6%. The material was CD8+ T cells from peripheral blood mononuclear cells, obtained before pregnancy. These receptors were obtained from a female donor with multiple sclerosis, enrolled in a pregnancy study.

This chain uses TRBV19 with TRBJ2-7; 7 bases map to TRBD1. Germline CDR1 and CDR2: LNHDA and SQIVND (reference sequence). This CDR3 spans 15 amino acids. With V trimmed by 5 bases and J by 6 bases, 13 bases remained unmatched. The CDR3, as DNA: TGTGCCAGTAGTCTATCCCTGGATGAGGGGGCCGAGCAGTACTTC. Translated, it gives CASSLSLDEGAEQYF.

DNA for the CDR3: TGTGCCAGCAGCGGGTCTTTCTACGAGCAGTACTTC. Amino acids: CASSGSFYEQYF. The J gene is TRBJ2-7, the V gene TRBV2, with no clear D. Per the germline V gene, CDR1 is SNHLY and CDR2 is FYNNEI. Trimming stripped 6 bases from V and 3 bases from J, with 9 bases between. The CDR3 covers 12 residues. The full variable domain, completed using reference TRBV2 and TRBJ2-7, is EPEVTQTPSHQVTQMGQEVILRCVPISNHLYFYWYRQILGQKVEFLVSFYNNEISEKSEIFDDQFSVERPDGSNFTLKIRSTKLEDSAMYFCASSGSFYEQYFGPGTRLTVT.

V and J are TRBV4-1 and TRBJ2-7; 12 nucleotides agree with TRBD2. This CDR3 contains 17 residues. In germline, CDR1 is MGHRA, CDR2 YSYEKL. V trimming: 3 bases; J trimming: 2 bases; junction bases outside the gene matches: 8. DNA of the CDR3: TGCGCCAGCAGCCATGATACCGGACTAGCGGGAACCTACGAGCAGTACTTC. It translates to CASSHDTGLAGTYEQYF.

The V and J genes are TRBV5-1 and TRBJ2-3; D is perhaps TRBD2 (6 bases). CDR1 is SGHRS and CDR2 is YFSETQ in the germline V gene. Trimming pared 4 bases from V and 0 bases from J, leaving 12 bases between. The CDR3 spans 15 residues. CDR3 nucleotide sequence: TGCGCCAGCAGCCCTGGGGGAGGTAGCACAGATACGCAGTATTTT. Translated: CASSPGGGSTDTQYF.

The DNA for the CDR3 is TGCGCCAGCAGCCAATCCGGTCCCTACGAGCAGTACTTC. Its protein is CASSQSGPYEQYF. The rearrangement uses TRBV4-1 and TRBJ2-7; D unclear. Per the germline V gene, CDR1 is MGHRA and CDR2 is YSYEKL. This CDR3 region has 13 residues. Between the trimmed V and J ends, which lost 2 bases and 2 bases, there was a span of 7 bases.

The V and J genes are TRBV5-1 and TRBJ1-4, with no clear D. This CDR3 is built from 14 residues. V was cut by 1 base and J by 0 bases, with 4 bases left in between. CDR1 is SGHRS, CDR2 YFSETQ, per germline. The CDR3 coding sequence is TGCGCCAGCAGCTTGACAGCAACTAATGAAAAACTGTTTTTT. Its translation: CASSLTATNEKLFF.

The rearrangement uses TRBV5-1 and TRBJ1-2; 8 nucleotides line up with TRBD1. This CDR3 is built from 14 residues. Germline-derived CDR1 and CDR2 are SGHRS and YFSETQ. The junction had 9 bases not matched to a gene; V was cut back by 5 bases and J by 6 bases. DNA of the CDR3: TGCGCCAGCAGGGCGCAGGGGGCTCTGGATGGCTACACCTTC. It translates to CASRAQGALDGYTF.

V usage is TRBV4-1 and J usage is TRBJ2-7; 13 nucleotides match TRBD2. The ends lost 1 base at V and 3 bases at J; junction bases unmatched: 6. This CDR3 has 17 residues. Germline V gene data show CDR1 as MGHRA and CDR2 as YSYEKL. CDR3 sequence: CASSQGPGLAGDYEQYF. CDR3 DNA sequence: TGCGCCAGCAGCCAAGGGCCAGGACTAGCGGGAGACTACGAGCAGTACTTC.

The chain joins TRBV27 to TRBJ2-5; a weak D match, TRBD1 (5 bases). The V and J ends lost 5 bases and 2 bases respectively, with 9 bases between them. The V gene's germline CDR1 is MNHEY and CDR2 SMNVEV (reference sequence). This CDR3 spans 13 amino acids. Here the CDR3 reads CASSGHRQETQYF. The CDR3 nucleotides read TGTGCCAGCAGTGGACACCGGCAAGAGACCCAGTACTTC.

The rearrangement links TRBV19 to TRBJ1-1; D not certain. This CDR3 is built from 13 residues. The germline gives CDR1 LNHDA, CDR2 SQIVND (reference sequence). V was trimmed by 4 bases and J by 4 bases, leaving 10 bases between them. The CDR3 is CASSTGGPTEAFF. Here the CDR3 DNA reads TGTGCCAGTAGTACCGGAGGACCCACTGAAGCTTTCTTT.

The rearrangement joins TRBV15 to TRBJ1-2; D unclear. The CDR3 spans 13 residues. V was shortened by 0 bases and J by 8 bases, with 10 bases between the two germline ends. Germline loops: CDR1 LNHNV, CDR2 YYDKDF (reference sequence). CDR3 coding DNA: TGTGCCACCAGCAGAGAAGAGGCGCGAGGCTACACCTTC. This gives the protein CATSREEARGYTF.